This TCR beta chain was captured in a study of identical twins. A note on this clonotype: Its antigen is not identified. Mismatch with germline at one junction end may stem from a read error.

Study observations and caveats: There were fewer insertions in abundant cord blood beta clonotypes, but memory repertoires showed no such pattern.

TCRdb processed the 5' RACE reads anew with MiXCR; each CDR3 protein has one entry. The table records 1.5 million to 2 million distinct CDR3 sequences, about 32% of them present only once. The CDR3 totals 14 residues. The germline gives CDR1 SGHDN, CDR2 FVKESK. The sequence was collected from a newborn girl in good health. Sequenced: cord blood. V is TRBV14 and J is TRBJ2-1, with D possibly being TRBD1 or TRBD2 (6 bases each). CDR3 sequence (DNA): TGTGTCAGCAGCCAAGATCCGGGGGCCAATGAGCAGTTCTTC. The encoded protein is CVSSQDPGANEQFF.